This T cell receptor beta chain came from a study of breast tumors, draining lymph nodes, adjacent tissues. The study's findings and limits: Data fit most tumor T cells coming from lymph node, expanding in tumor. The lymph node origin of tumor T cells was framed as consistent with a hypothesis, not demonstrated. Compared with basal-like, luminal-like tumors shared significantly more repertoire with nontumor tissue. Compared with lymph nodes, tumors were less diverse; compared with nontumor tissue, more.

Axillary draining lymph nodes of breast cancer patients supplied the node samples. There are 16 residues in the CDR3. With 5 bases removed from V and 4 bases from J, the gap between germline ends came to 21 bases. Germline loops: CDR1 SGHKS, CDR2 YYEKEE (reference sequence). Many counts were recorded for this clonotype. What it binds is not known. One entry per CDR3 protein results from TCRdb running MiXCR on the multiplex PCR reads. This table has approximately 170,000 distinct CDR3 sequences, roughly 30% appearing once. This sequence originates from a female donor with breast cancer. Some clones in this sample may be carry-over from other donors' samples. The genes are TRBV5-5 and TRBJ1-2; maybe TRBD1 (6 bases). Sequences were obtained from axillary lymph node tissue. The CDR3 coding sequence is TGTGCCAGCAGTCTTAGCAGACCCGGACAGATCTATGGCTACACCTTC. It yields the protein CASSLSRPGQIYGYTF.